One sample yielded the 7 T cell receptor beta chains listed below, sequenced in a study of regulatory T cells in long-lasting Graves disease. Arm-PCR of CDR3 regions with iRepertoire HTBI primers generated TCR beta libraries. From the multiplex PCR reads, TCRdb called clonotypes with MiXCR, one entry per CDR3 protein. The sample includes under 300,000 distinct CDR3 sequences, around 19% of them seen just once. Time point noted: newly diagnosed GD, antithyroid drugs for less than 3 months. PBMC-derived RNA was used for the TCR library. These records were also assigned to another study, of T cells in Graves' hyperthyroidism and ophthalmopathy.

The sample consisted of peripheral blood mononuclear cells (PBMCs), taken at new diagnosis, from a patient treated with antithyroid drugs. Receptors were obtained from a woman aged 25 to 39 with Graves disease.

This clonotype occurred many times. The rearrangement links TRBV6-2 or TRBV6-3 to TRBJ2-7; D is undetermined. V gave up 6 bases and J gave up 6 bases, with 9 bases separating them. Germline lookup yields CDR1 MNHEY and CDR2 SVGEGT. CDR3 length equals 11 residues. The CDR3 region is CASRWTGEQYF. In nucleotides, the CDR3 is TGTGCCAGCAGGTGGACGGGCGAGCAGTACTTC.

This clonotype was observed at least ten times. This rearrangement joins TRBV20-1 to TRBJ2-3; TRBD1 matches at 7 bases. This CDR3 comprises 13 residues. The V segment lost 4 bases and the J segment 5 bases; nucleotides outside the gene matches: 6. Germline assignment: CDR1 DFQATT and CDR2 SNEGSKA (reference sequence). The CDR3 nucleotides read TGCAGTGCTAAAGGGGGCGCGGGAGATACGCAGTATTTT. It translates to CSAKGGAGDTQYF.

The chain has TRBV20-1 and TRBJ1-5, with 9 bases that match TRBD1. Germline V lookup: CDR1 DFQATT, CDR2 SNEGSKA (reference sequence). V was clipped by 6 bases and J by 4 bases; unmatched bases: 7. This CDR3 spans 14 amino acids. CDR3 sequence: CSAPGTGRNQPQHF. CDR3 sequence (DNA): TGCAGTGCCCCGGGGACAGGGAGGAATCAGCCCCAGCATTTT.

This clonotype came up once. The V call is TRBV20-1, the J call TRBJ2-7; 11 nucleotides agree with TRBD1. Germline lookup yields CDR1 DFQATT and CDR2 SNEGSKA (reference sequence). V lost 5 bases to trimming and J lost 9 bases; unmatched junction nucleotides: 9. CDR3 length: 13 residues. The CDR3, as DNA: TGCAGTGCTGCTGGACAGGGGGCTACGGGGCAGTACTTC. Its protein is CSAAGQGATGQYF.

The sample holds many counts of this clonotype. V usage is TRBV20-1 and J usage is TRBJ1-5; 8 bases fit TRBD1. This CDR3 spans 16 amino acids. Trimming at V came to 3 bases and at J to 6 bases, leaving 13 bases not matched to a gene. Per germline, CDR1 DFQATT and CDR2 SNEGSKA (reference sequence). The DNA of the CDR3 is TGCAGTGCTAGTCCCACAGACAGGGGAAGGGTTCAGCCCCAGCATTTT. Translated, it gives CSASPTDRGRVQPQHF.

The rearrangement uses TRBV7-3 and TRBJ1-3, with TRBD1 matching 8 bases. CDR1 SGHTA and CDR2 FQGTGA come from the germline V gene. The ends lost 1 base at V and 3 bases at J; junction bases unmatched: 8. CDR3 size: 17 residues. CDR3 nucleotide sequence: TGTGCCAGCAGCTTAATACCCGAGACAGGGGTTGGAAACACCATATATTTT. Protein product: CASSLIPETGVGNTIYF. The full variable domain, completed using reference TRBV7-3 and TRBJ1-3, is GAGVSQTPSNKVTEKGKYVELRCDPISGHTALYWYRQSLGQGPEFLIYFQGTGAADDSGLPNDRFFAVRPEGSVSTLKIQRTERGDSAVYLCASSLIPETGVGNTIYFGEGSWLTVV.

Comments on this clonotype: A clone one base away is much larger, so this may be a read error. V gene TRBV6-2 or TRBV6-3 combines with J gene TRBJ2-1; 12 bases fit TRBD1. Germline trimming cut 4 bases from V and 13 bases from J; bases unmatched to any gene: 14. CDR1 and CDR2 from the germline V gene are MNHEY and SVGEGT. There are 16 residues in the CDR3. DNA for the CDR3: TGTGCCAGCAGTTGGGACAGGGGGCGCATAGGAGAGACCCAGTTCTTC. Translated: CASSWDRGRIGETQFF.